The 14 T cell receptor beta chains listed next were all sequenced from one sample in a study of shared clonotypes between healthy human individuals. Using immunoSEQ multiplex PCR, the repertoire was profiled, and TCRdb retains in-frame clones only, with some absent. The sample shows some 630,000 clones, approximately 79% of them seen only once. Source material: memory CD4+ T cells sorted from blood. Noted subset: CD45RA-negative fraction. These receptors originate from a woman aged 25-40 years in good health.

The chain recombines TRBV7-9 with TRBJ2-7; TRBD1 agrees at 7 bases. Germline assignment: CDR1 SEHNR and CDR2 FQNEAQ (reference sequence). CDR3 size: 18 residues. V was pared by 5 bases and J by 1 base, with 17 bases of the junction left unmatched. The CDR3 here is CASSGERQGQTKSYEQYF. CDR3 coding DNA: TGTGCCAGCAGCGGTGAGAGACAGGGACAGACTAAGTCCTACGAGCAGTACTTC.

The V gene is TRBV28, the J gene TRBJ1-5, with 7 bases matching TRBD1. Germline assignment: CDR1 MDHEN and CDR2 SYDVKM. The CDR3 is made up of 13 amino acids. V lost 5 bases to trimming and J lost 3 bases; unmatched junction nucleotides: 1. CDR3 residues: CASSGQVNQPQHF. The CDR3 nucleotides read TGTGCCAGCAGTGGACAGGTCAATCAGCCCCAGCATTTT. The whole variable domain, remainder taken from reference TRBV28 and TRBJ1-5, is DVKVTQSSRYLVKRTGEKVFLECVQDMDHENMFWYRQDPGLGLRLIYFSYDVKMKEKGDIPEGYSVSREKKERFSLILESASTNQTSMYLCASSGQVNQPQHFGDGTRLSIL.

The chain employs TRBV18 and TRBJ2-1, with 12 bases fitting TRBD1. V gave up 3 bases and J gave up 8 bases; unmatched junction bases: 5. The CDR3 has 15 residues. Germline-derived CDR1 and CDR2 are KGHSH and LQKENI. The CDR3 nucleotides are TGTGCCAGCTCACCCGGGACAGGGGGCGTGGATGAGCAGTTCTTC. This gives the protein CASSPGTGGVDEQFF.

This chain uses TRBV18 with TRBJ2-7, with 10 bases aligning to TRBD2. This CDR3 spans 15 amino acids. Trimming cost V 6 bases and J 1 base; bases outside gene matches: 6. Germline assignment: CDR1 KGHSH and CDR2 LQKENI. The CDR3, as DNA: TGTGCCAGCTCGGAGACTAGCGGGTCATCCTACGAGCAGTACTTC. This codes for CASSETSGSSYEQYF.

This clone was recorded only once. V is TRBV19 and J is TRBJ2-7, with 10 bases that match TRBD1. Trimming at V came to 5 bases and at J to 4 bases, leaving 14 bases not matched to a gene. This CDR3 is built from 17 residues. Germline CDR1 LNHDA, CDR2 SQIVND (reference sequence). For the CDR3, the DNA is TGTGCCAGTAGTCCTCCTTGGGGACAGGGGAAGGGTTACGAGCAGTACTTC. It encodes CASSPPWGQGKGYEQYF.

The chain joins TRBV6-1 to TRBJ1-1; maybe TRBD1 (5 bases). Per the germline V gene, CDR1 is MNHNS and CDR2 is SASEGT. CDR3 length: 15 residues. V was clipped by 2 bases and J by 1 base, with 11 bases between them. In DNA, the CDR3 is TGTGCCAGCAGTGAAAGAAACAGGAGGAACACTGAAGCTTTCTTT. Protein product: CASSERNRRNTEAFF.

Concerning this clone itself: The same CDR3 also results from other DNA sequences found in this sample. The chain recombines TRBV2 with TRBJ2-1; 8 positions agree with TRBD1. Germline loops: CDR1 SNHLY, CDR2 FYNNEI. The trim removed 6 bases at V and 0 bases at J, leaving 4 bases unmatched. The CDR3 extends over 15 amino acids. CDR3: CASSSDRGSYNEQFF. The DNA for the CDR3 is TGTGCCAGCAGCTCCGACAGGGGCTCCTACAATGAGCAGTTCTTC. The entire variable domain, with the rest obtained from reference TRBV2 and TRBJ2-1, is as follows: EPEVTQTPSHQVTQMGQEVILRCVPISNHLYFYWYRQILGQKVEFLVSFYNNEISEKSEIFDDQFSVERPDGSNFTLKIRSTKLEDSAMYFCASSSDRGSYNEQFFGPGTRLTVL.

This chain uses TRBV10-3 with TRBJ2-3; D might be TRBD2 (6 bases). CDR1 ENHRY and CDR2 SYGVKD come from the germline V gene. This CDR3 has 16 amino acids. V was clipped by 3 bases and J by 0 bases, with 13 bases between them. CDR3 amino acids: CAISDPRLASTDTQYF. The CDR3 coding sequence is TGTGCCATCAGTGACCCTCGCCTAGCGAGCACAGATACGCAGTATTTT.

The chain joins TRBV19 to TRBJ1-5; D is unresolved. CDR3 length: 13 amino acids. V dropped 11 bases and J dropped 5 bases, with 16 bases sitting between them. Germline CDR1 is LNHDA and CDR2 is SQIVND (reference sequence). The chain's CDR3 is CACSVSVDQPQHF. The CDR3 coding sequence is TGTGCCTGCTCAGTCTCAGTTGATCAGCCCCAGCATTTT.

This clone was detected only a few times. The chain is built from TRBV25-1 and TRBJ2-1, with D unresolved. Looked up from germline, CDR1 is MGHDK and CDR2 is SYGVNS. The CDR3 is 13 amino acids. The V and J ends lost 3 bases and 7 bases respectively, with 10 bases between them. The CDR3 is CASSESPRNEQFF. DNA for the CDR3: TGTGCCAGCAGTGAGTCCCCTCGAAATGAGCAGTTCTTC.

This chain connects TRBV7-8 to TRBJ1-5; D is undetermined. Germline CDR1 reads SGHVS; CDR2 reads FQNEAQ. This CDR3 contains 16 residues. Trimming cost V 5 bases and J 7 bases, with 21 bases left between them. CDR3 nucleotide sequence: TGTGCCAGCAGCCCGAAGAGGTGGGAGAAAGGGCAGCCCCAGCATTTT. The encoded protein is CASSPKRWEKGQPQHF. The whole variable domain, filled in from reference TRBV7-8 and TRBJ1-5, reads GAGVSQSPRYKVAKRGQDVALRCDPISGHVSLFWYQQALGQGPEFLTYFQNEAQLDKSGLPSDRFFAERPEGSVSTLKIQRTQQEDSAVYLCASSPKRWEKGQPQHFGDGTRLSIL.

The rearrangement joins TRBV4-1 to TRBJ1-1, with D tentatively TRBD1 (5 bases). CDR1 and CDR2 from the germline V gene are MGHRA and YSYEKL. Trimming left V 0 bases short and J 5 bases short, with 16 bases between. The CDR3 loop spans 16 amino acids. The CDR3 is CASSQDNRARVTEAFF. The DNA of the CDR3 is TGCGCCAGCAGCCAAGATAATCGGGCCAGGGTAACTGAAGCTTTCTTT.

This chain joins TRBV10-1 and TRBJ1-1; D is uncertain. V was pared by 2 bases and J by 3 bases, with 7 bases between. CDR1 and CDR2 (germline): WNHNN, SYGVQD (reference sequence). CDR3 length equals 13 residues. The CDR3 protein is CASSERADTEAFF. In DNA form, the CDR3 reads TGCGCCAGCAGTGAGAGGGCTGACACTGAAGCTTTCTTT.

This clone was counted a single time. The rearrangement joins TRBV27 to TRBJ1-1, with a weak D call TRBD1 (6 bases). The CDR3 runs to 15 residues. Germline CDR1 reads MNHEY; CDR2 reads SMNVEV (reference sequence). V gave up 5 bases and J gave up 1 base, with 14 bases separating them. The CDR3 DNA reads as TGTGCCAGCAGTCCCCACAGGGACCCGAACACTGAAGCTTTCTTT. It yields the protein CASSPHRDPNTEAFF.